A selection of T cell receptor beta chains follows, all from one sample in a study of blood T cell repertoires in COVID-19. Measured with immunoSEQ multiplex PCR; TCRdb has only the in-frame clones, and not every one. The table includes roughly 260,000 clones, around four fifths detected once. Sequences were obtained from peripheral blood. The origin of the receptors is a woman aged 40 to 50 with active or convalescent COVID-19. The CDR3 runs from the conserved cysteine through the conserved F or W. The D gene is left open where the match is weak. Clone size appears in some rows only: once, few, many, or a class for an expanded clone.

clone_size: NA; v_call: TRBV28; j_call: TRBJ1-2; d_call: NA; cdr3_aa: CASSLWSGANYGYTF; cdr3_nt: TGTGCCAGCAGTTTATGGTCGGGAGCTAACTATGGCTACACCTTC
clone_size: few; v_call: TRBV28; j_call: TRBJ1-1; d_call: NA; cdr3_aa: CASSFKDTTEAFF; cdr3_nt: TGTGCCAGCAGTTTTAAGGACACCACTGAAGCTTTCTTT
clone_size: NA; v_call: TRBV2; j_call: TRBJ1-4; d_call: TRBD1; cdr3_aa: CASSDRDRRTNEKLFF; cdr3_nt: TGTGCCAGCAGTGATAGGGACAGAAGAACTAATGAAAAACTGTTTTTT
clone_size: NA; v_call: TRBV6-5; j_call: TRBJ1-2; d_call: TRBD1; cdr3_aa: CASSRDRVGYTF; cdr3_nt: TGTGCCAGCAGTCGGGACAGGGTTGGCTACACCTTC
clone_size: few; v_call: TRBV2; j_call: TRBJ1-2; d_call: NA; cdr3_aa: CASRPPQGIGGYTF; cdr3_nt: TGTGCCAGCAGACCCCCACAGGGTATCGGCGGCTACACCTTC
clone_size: NA; v_call: TRBV3-1/TRBV3-2; j_call: TRBJ1-1; d_call: NA; cdr3_aa: CASSLRDNIEAFF; cdr3_nt: TGTGCCAGCAGCCTCCGGGACAACATTGAAGCTTTCTTT
clone_size: NA; v_call: TRBV5-4; j_call: TRBJ2-2; d_call: TRBD2; cdr3_aa: CASSPPGGGTGELFF; cdr3_nt: TGTGCCAGCAGCCCCCCCGGGGGGGGGACCGGGGAGCTGTTTTTT
clone_size: NA; v_call: TRBV7-2; j_call: TRBJ2-3; d_call: TRBD1; cdr3_aa: CASSYNRGPGTDTQYF; cdr3_nt: TGTGCCAGCAGCTACAACAGGGGGCCAGGCACAGATACGCAGTATTTT
clone_size: NA; v_call: TRBV5-1; j_call: TRBJ1-4; d_call: NA; cdr3_aa: CASSLEVRGIGKLFF; cdr3_nt: TGCGCCAGCAGCTTGGAGGTTAGGGGGATCGGGAAACTGTTTTTT
clone_size: NA; v_call: TRBV2; j_call: TRBJ1-5; d_call: NA; cdr3_aa: CASSPENNQPQHF; cdr3_nt: TGTGCCAGCAGCCCCGAGAACAATCAGCCCCAGCATTTT